These 4 T cell receptor beta chains came from one sample sequenced in a study of T cells in Graves' hyperthyroidism and ophthalmopathy. Researchers took RNA transcripts and amplified the TCR beta CDR3 regions from them. The study used the HTBI primer set for a first-round RT-PCR of the TCR CDR3. TCRdb reprocessed the multiplex PCR reads with MiXCR, giving one entry per CDR3 protein. The data show around 400,000 distinct CDR3 sequences, around 14% seen once. The sequenced sample was blood. These TCRs come from a woman under 30 with Graves' hyperthyroidism that later progressed to Graves' ophthalmopathy.

In this sample, this clonotype turned up many times. V is TRBV29-1 and J is TRBJ2-1, with D possibly TRBD2 on 6 matching bases. The V gene's germline CDR1 is SQVTM and CDR2 ANQGSEA. With 6 bases removed from V and 2 bases from J, the gap between germline ends came to 20 bases. CDR3 length: 16 residues. The CDR3, as DNA: TGCAGCGTGGCCGGTACGGGAGTCAGTCCCTACAATGAGCAGTTCTTC. It encodes CSVAGTGVSPYNEQFF.

The sample holds many counts of this clonotype. The CDR3: CASNLRDPSFTGVYNEQFF. For the CDR3, the DNA is TGTGCCAGCAATCTCCGGGACCCATCATTCACGGGGGTTTACAATGAGCAGTTCTTC. The chain has TRBV28 and TRBJ2-1; the D gene is possibly TRBD2 (6 bases). V was cut by 7 bases and J by 4 bases, with 29 bases left in between. CDR1 is MDHEN, CDR2 SYDVKM, per germline. CDR3 length equals 19 residues.

This clonotype was detected ten times or more. The gene calls are TRBV18 and TRBJ1-2; unclear D gene. This CDR3 has 13 residues. Trimming pared 1 base from V and 4 bases from J, leaving 7 bases between. From germline, CDR1 is KGHSH and CDR2 LQKENI. Here the CDR3 DNA reads TGTGCCAGCTCACCACACGGGATCTATGGCTACACCTTC. Encoded protein: CASSPHGIYGYTF.

This rearrangement joins TRBV9 to TRBJ2-7; D may be TRBD1 or TRBD2 (5 bases each). Trimming pared 0 bases from V and 6 bases from J, leaving 10 bases between. CDR3 size: 13 residues. Germline CDR1 and CDR2: SGDLS and YYNGEE. CDR3 protein: CASSVGDGSEQYF. As DNA, the CDR3 is TGTGCCAGCAGCGTAGGGGACGGCTCCGAGCAGTACTTC.